The source of this TCR beta chain is a study of CD8 T cells in Susac syndrome. Study overall: Intravenous immunoglobulin alone or corticosteroids were being given to patients with Susac syndrome at blood draw, unless they were therapy-naive.

Reverse transcription of roughly 0.5 to 1 ug RNA was performed with random hexamers. TCRdb reanalysed the immunoSEQ multiplex PCR reads using MiXCR and keeps one entry per CDR3 protein. The sample records more than 150,000 distinct CDR3 sequences, approximately 94% being singletons. Broader study findings: The study recognized that the number of individuals in its TCR sequencing and HLA analysis was relatively small.

Concerning this clonotype: Its cognate antigen is unknown.

The CD8+ and CD4+ T cells were isolated magnetically using a negative isolation approach, whereas the TEMRA cells were enriched by FACS. Germline lookup yields CDR1 SQVTM and CDR2 ANQGSEA. The length of the CDR3 is 8 residues. Trimming cost V 2 bases and J 10 bases, with 2 bases left between them. The origin of this receptor is a human donor with Susac syndrome. What was sequenced was CD4+ T cells from PBMCs. This chain connects TRBV29-1 to TRBJ1-1; D gene uncertain. The CDR3 spells CSVETAFF. As DNA, the CDR3 is TGCAGCGTTGAAACAGCTTTCTTT.